This entry lists 27 T cell receptor beta chains sequenced from one sample in a study of blood T cell repertoires in COVID-19. TCRdb's table, derived via immunoSEQ multiplex PCR, lists solely in-frame clones and lacks some. The sample holds about 100,000 clones, 80% seen once. The sequencing input was peripheral blood. The receptors come from a man in his 70s with active or convalescent COVID-19.

This clone has just a few counts. The gene calls are TRBV19 and TRBJ1-2; 8 bases agree with TRBD1. The CDR3 has 14 residues. V gave up 5 bases and J gave up 6 bases; unmatched junction bases: 8. Looked up from germline, CDR1 is LNHDA and CDR2 is SQIVND (reference sequence). DNA for the CDR3: TGTGCCAGTAGTGAGGACCAGGGGGCTCATGGCTACACCTTC. Translation: CASSEDQGAHGYTF.

The chain recombines TRBV6-5 with TRBJ2-5, with TRBD2 matching 8 bases. The CDR3 is 15 amino acids. V was clipped by 7 bases and J by 1 base; unmatched bases: 8. Germline CDR1 reads MNHEY; CDR2 reads SVGAGI. The CDR3 reads CASTARGGRQETQYF. The DNA for the CDR3 is TGTGCCAGCACAGCCCGCGGGGGGCGCCAAGAGACCCAGTACTTC.

The chain combines TRBV3-1 (or the pseudogene TRBV3-2) with TRBJ2-7; TRBD2 matches 11 bases. The CDR3 totals 14 residues. V shed 4 bases, J shed 2 bases, and the junction held 1 base outside the gene matches. Germline assignment: CDR1 LGHDT and CDR2 YNNKEL (reference sequence). The CDR3 nucleotides are TGTGCCAGCAGCCTAGCGGGGGGGGCCTACGAGCAGTACTTC. It codes for CASSLAGGAYEQYF.

The chain couples TRBV4-1 to TRBJ2-7, with 8 positions matching TRBD1. After removal of 0 bases from V and 3 bases from J, the junction contained 7 bases not matched to a gene. Germline V CDR1 and CDR2: MGHRA, YSYEKL. The CDR3 length is 16 residues. The CDR3 DNA is TGCGCCAGCAGCCAAGAGCCAACAGGGGGACACTACGAGCAGTACTTC. Protein sequence: CASSQEPTGGHYEQYF.

The chain uses TRBV2 and TRBJ2-2, with TRBD1 matching 7 bases. The ends lost 7 bases at V and 5 bases at J; junction bases unmatched: 10. The germline CDR1 and CDR2 sequences are SNHLY and FYNNEI. The CDR3 length is 15 residues. The CDR3 region is CASNPSGGRTGELFF. The CDR3, as DNA: TGTGCCAGCAATCCGTCAGGGGGACGGACCGGGGAGCTGTTTTTT.

The rearrangement links TRBV28 to TRBJ1-4; the D gene is possibly TRBD1 (5 bases). V shed 3 bases and J shed 2 bases, with 10 bases lying between them. The germline V gene encodes CDR1 MDHEN and CDR2 SYDVKM. This CDR3 is built from 15 residues. CDR3 DNA sequence: TGTGCCAGCAGTTTTTCGGGGGAGACTAATGAAAAACTGTTTTTT. Translating gives CASSFSGETNEKLFF.

The rearrangement joins TRBV6-5 to TRBJ1-1, with TRBD1 matching 9 bases. This CDR3 region has 15 residues. From germline, CDR1 is MNHEY and CDR2 SVGAGI. V lost 4 bases and J lost 1; bases outside the gene matches: 4. CDR3 protein: CASSFVTGGNTEAFF. DNA for the CDR3: TGTGCCAGCAGTTTTGTGACAGGGGGGAACACTGAAGCTTTCTTT.

This sequence joins TRBV18 and TRBJ1-6; D possibly corresponds to TRBD1 (5 bases). Trimming took off 4 bases at V and 8 bases at J, with 18 bases between the two ends. Germline CDR1 reads KGHSH; CDR2 reads LQKENI. The CDR3 totals 16 residues. The chain's CDR3 is CASSRYRRDLDSPLHF. CDR3 DNA: TGTGCCAGCTCACGATACCGTCGGGACTTGGATTCACCCCTCCACTTT.

The chain employs TRBV13 and TRBJ2-7, with D possibly being TRBD1 (5 bases). Germline CDR1 is PRHDT and CDR2 is FYEKMQ (reference sequence). V was cut by 3 bases and J by 5 bases, with 8 bases left in between. This CDR3 is built from 12 residues. This CDR3 reads CASSLVGDEQYF. CDR3 DNA sequence: TGTGCCAGCAGCTTGGTAGGGGACGAGCAGTACTTC.

This clone was picked up a small number of times. The V and J genes are TRBV4-1 and TRBJ1-5, with D possibly TRBD1 on 5 matching bases. The length of the CDR3 is 15 residues. Germline CDR1 and CDR2: MGHRA and YSYEKL. V was clipped by 4 bases and J by 5 bases, with 15 bases between them. CDR3 protein: CASSREGRGDQPQHF. The CDR3, as DNA: TGCGCCAGCAGCCGAGAGGGCCGGGGGGATCAGCCCCAGCATTTT.

The rearrangement links TRBV5-1 to TRBJ2-1; possible D gene TRBD1, 5 bases. V dropped 0 bases and J dropped 10 bases, with 8 bases sitting between them. Germline V lookup: CDR1 SGHRS, CDR2 YFSETQ. The CDR3 has 12 residues. CDR3 amino acids: CASSLGWTEQFF. In DNA, the CDR3 is TGCGCCAGCAGCTTGGGGTGGACAGAGCAGTTCTTC.

This chain connects TRBV7-9 to TRBJ1-6, with 7 nucleotides matching TRBD1. V was pared by 4 bases and J by 7 bases, with 4 bases of the junction left unmatched. The CDR3 consists of 14 residues. Germline loops: CDR1 SEHNR, CDR2 FQNEAQ (reference sequence). The CDR3, as DNA: TGTGCCAGCAGCTATACAGGGGAGAATTCACCCCTCCACTTT. This encodes CASSYTGENSPLHF.

In nucleotides, the CDR3 is TGTGCCAGTGGGGGGACAGCGAACACTGAAGCTTTCTTT. Translation gives CASGGTANTEAFF. This chain connects TRBV19 to TRBJ1-1; 7 bases agree with TRBD1. This CDR3 region has 13 residues. Germline CDR1 reads LNHDA; CDR2 reads SQIVND (reference sequence). Germline trimming cut 8 bases from V and 1 base from J; bases unmatched to any gene: 4.

The CDR3 sequence: CASRAGQGRGYGYTF. The CDR3 coding sequence is TGTGCCAGCAGGGCAGGACAGGGTCGTGGCTATGGCTACACCTTC. V gene TRBV6-5 combines with J gene TRBJ1-2; 8 positions match TRBD1. The CDR3 loop spans 15 amino acids. Germline trimming cut 6 bases from V and 4 bases from J; bases unmatched to any gene: 10. Germline V gene lookup returns CDR1 MNHEY and CDR2 SVGAGI.

This rearrangement joins TRBV15 to TRBJ2-1; 11 positions agree with TRBD1. This CDR3 is built from 15 residues. With V trimmed by 5 bases and J by 8 bases, 8 bases remained unmatched. Germline-derived CDR1 and CDR2 are LNHNV and YYDKDF (reference sequence). The CDR3 region has the DNA TGTGCCACCAGCCCCGGGACAGGGGGGCACTATGAGCAGTTCTTC. The encoded protein is CATSPGTGGHYEQFF.

The V and J genes are TRBV27 and TRBJ2-1, with TRBD2 matching 13 bases. The CDR3 runs 17 residues. Trimming cost V 2 bases and J 7 bases; bases outside gene matches: 8. CDR1 and CDR2 from the germline V gene are MNHEY and SMNVEV (reference sequence). The CDR3 spells CASSLRRLAGGSNEQFF. Written as DNA, the CDR3 is TGTGCCAGCAGTTTACGGAGACTAGCGGGAGGCAGTAATGAGCAGTTCTTC.

CDR3 residues: CASSSTYNEQFF. Written as DNA, the CDR3 is TGTGCCAGCAGCTCAACCTACAATGAGCAGTTCTTC. This chain uses TRBV11-2 with TRBJ2-1; D is unclear. V gave up 4 bases and J gave up 2 bases, with 3 bases separating them. The CDR3 is made up of 12 amino acids. Germline CDR1 SGHAT, CDR2 FQNNGV.

The chain couples TRBV3-1 (or the pseudogene TRBV3-2) to TRBJ2-3; 9 bases fit TRBD2. There are 19 residues in the CDR3. The germline V gene encodes CDR1 LGHDT and CDR2 YNNKEL (reference sequence). The junction had 10 bases not matched to a gene; V was cut back by 0 bases and J by 0 bases. CDR3 region: CASSQDRIAGVVSTDTQYF. CDR3 coding DNA: TGTGCCAGCAGCCAAGATAGGATAGCGGGAGTGGTGAGCACAGATACGCAGTATTTT.

This clone was counted a few times. The CDR3 loop reads CASSLDQGQPQHF. CDR3 in DNA: TGCGCCAGCAGCTTGGACCAGGGTCAGCCCCAGCATTTT. V is TRBV5-1 and J is TRBJ1-5; a possible D gene is TRBD1 (5 bases). The CDR3 length is 13 residues. Germline V gives CDR1 SGHRS, CDR2 YFSETQ. The V and J ends lost 0 bases and 6 bases respectively, with 7 bases between them. The whole variable domain, filled in from reference TRBV5-1 and TRBJ1-5, reads KAGVTQTPRYLIKTRGQQVTLSCSPISGHRSVSWYQQTPGQGLQFLFEYFSETQRNKGNFPGRFSGRQFSNSRSEMNVSTLELGDSALYLCASSLDQGQPQHFGDGTRLSIL.

The sample holds one count of this clone. The junction does not match germline at one end; this may be a read error. The V call is TRBV25-1, the J call TRBJ1-1; D is undetermined. From germline, CDR1 is MGHDK and CDR2 SYGVNS. CDR3 size: 11 residues. The CDR3 here is CTSSELAEAFF. The CDR3 bases are TGTACCAGCAGTGAACTAGCCGAAGCTTTCTTT.

This sequence joins TRBV5-5 and TRBJ2-1; 12 bases map to TRBD2. The CDR3 covers 16 residues. In germline, CDR1 is SGHKS, CDR2 YYEKEE (reference sequence). The ends lost 5 bases at V and 8 bases at J; junction bases unmatched: 11. The CDR3 here is CASRYRTSGIRHEQFF. The CDR3 DNA sequence: TGTGCCAGCAGGTATAGGACTAGCGGGATACGCCATGAGCAGTTCTTC.

The chain carries TRBV7-9 and TRBJ2-5; perhaps TRBD1 as D (6 bases). This CDR3 comprises 15 residues. Trimming pared 1 base from V and 2 bases from J, leaving 11 bases between. Germline V gene sequence: CDR1 SEHNR, CDR2 FQNEAQ (reference sequence). The CDR3 protein is CASSLGGGEQETQYF. The CDR3 DNA follows: TGTGCCAGCAGCTTAGGAGGGGGAGAACAAGAGACCCAGTACTTC.

The rearrangement uses TRBV24-1 and TRBJ2-2, with unresolved D. The V end was cut by 5 bases, the J end by 6 bases, with 15 bases between. Germline V gene sequence: CDR1 KGHDR, CDR2 SFDVKD. There are 15 residues in the CDR3. CDR3 protein: CATSGIGFRAGELFF. The DNA for the CDR3 is TGTGCCACCAGTGGCATCGGGTTTCGGGCCGGGGAGCTGTTTTTT.

This clone has more than one count but fewer than ten. This chain links TRBV6-5 with TRBJ2-7; possible D gene TRBD2, 5 bases. In germline, CDR1 is MNHEY, CDR2 SVGAGI. There are 13 residues in the CDR3. Trimming shortened V by 5 bases and J by 7 bases, and 15 bases separated the two germline ends. The CDR3 sequence: CASSHERAREQYF. In DNA, the CDR3 is TGTGCCAGCAGTCACGAGAGGGCGCGGGAGCAGTACTTC.

The V gene is TRBV6-1, the J gene TRBJ1-2; the D gene is possibly TRBD1 (5 bases). CDR1 is MNHNS and CDR2 is SASEGT in the germline V gene. Trimming stripped 0 bases from V and 8 bases from J, with 10 bases between. The CDR3 has 13 residues. The chain's CDR3 is CASSEAGVDGYTF. For the CDR3, the DNA is TGTGCCAGCAGTGAAGCAGGGGTGGACGGCTACACCTTC.

The chain employs TRBV20-1 and TRBJ1-5; possibly TRBD1 for D (6 bases). Germline V gene sequence: CDR1 DFQATT, CDR2 SNEGSKA (reference sequence). Trimming stripped 3 bases from V and 6 bases from J, with 21 bases between. The CDR3 consists of 16 residues. The CDR3 DNA follows: TGCAGTGCTAGTCTTACGGGCAGGGGAGCGAGTCAGCCCCAGCATTTT. Residues: CSASLTGRGASQPQHF.

The V gene is TRBV12-5, the J gene TRBJ2-2; 8 bases match TRBD1. This CDR3 contains 15 residues. The trim removed 1 base at V and 5 bases at J, leaving 3 bases unmatched. CDR1 and CDR2 from the germline V gene are LGHNT and FRNRAP. CDR3 DNA sequence: TGTGCTAGTGGTTTGGGACAGGGGAAGACCGGGGAGCTGTTTTTT. Its translation: CASGLGQGKTGELFF.